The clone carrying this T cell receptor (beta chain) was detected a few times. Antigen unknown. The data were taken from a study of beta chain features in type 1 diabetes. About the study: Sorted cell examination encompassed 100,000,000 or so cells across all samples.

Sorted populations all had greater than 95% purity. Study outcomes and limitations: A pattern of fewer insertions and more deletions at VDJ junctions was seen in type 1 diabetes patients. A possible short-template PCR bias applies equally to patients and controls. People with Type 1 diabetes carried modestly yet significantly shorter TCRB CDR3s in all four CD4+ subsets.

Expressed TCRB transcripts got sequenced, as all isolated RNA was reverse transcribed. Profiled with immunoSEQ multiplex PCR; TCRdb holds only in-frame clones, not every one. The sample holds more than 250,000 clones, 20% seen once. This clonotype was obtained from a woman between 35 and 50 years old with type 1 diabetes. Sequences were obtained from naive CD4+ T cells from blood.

In DNA form, the CDR3 reads TGTGCCAGCAGTCTCGGGTCCTGGCGGGATACGCAGTATTTT. Amino acid sequence: CASSLGSWRDTQYF. The rearrangement uses TRBV6-6 and TRBJ2-3; no clear D. The CDR3 loop spans 14 amino acids. The V gene lost 5 bases and the J gene lost 6 bases, with 15 bases spanning the gap. The germline V gene encodes CDR1 MNHNY and CDR2 SVGAGI (reference sequence).